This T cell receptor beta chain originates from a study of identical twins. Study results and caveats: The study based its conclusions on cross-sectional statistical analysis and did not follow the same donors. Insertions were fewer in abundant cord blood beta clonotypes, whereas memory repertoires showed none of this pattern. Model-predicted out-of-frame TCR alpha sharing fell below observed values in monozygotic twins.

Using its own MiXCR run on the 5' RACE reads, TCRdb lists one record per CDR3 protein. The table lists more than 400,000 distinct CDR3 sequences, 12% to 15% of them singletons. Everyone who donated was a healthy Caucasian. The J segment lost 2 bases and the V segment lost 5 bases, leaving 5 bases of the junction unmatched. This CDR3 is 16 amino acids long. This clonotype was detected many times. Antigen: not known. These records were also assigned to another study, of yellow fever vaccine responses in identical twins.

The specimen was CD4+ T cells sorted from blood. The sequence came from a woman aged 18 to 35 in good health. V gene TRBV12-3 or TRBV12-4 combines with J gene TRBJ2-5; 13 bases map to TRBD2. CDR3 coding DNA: TGTGCCAGCAGTGCCGGGACTAGCGGGACGCAAGAGACCCAGTACTTC. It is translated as CASSAGTSGTQETQYF.